This TCR beta chain originates from a study of blood T cell repertoires in COVID-19. As for the study in general: Sample material is recorded as cDNA or gDNA derived from T cells, B-cell-depleted T cells, or PBMCs.

CDR3 length: 15 residues. Germline lookup yields CDR1 MNHEY and CDR2 SMNVEV (reference sequence). The V gene lost 3 bases and the J gene lost 2 bases, with 13 bases spanning the gap. Clones were read by immunoSEQ multiplex PCR, and TCRdb kept only the in-frame ones, dropping some. Counted here are approximately 230,000 clones, about 90% occurring once; the ten biggest clones make up under 2.5%. This sequence originates from a woman aged 18-35 years who had recovered from COVID-19. The source material was PBMCs or T cells enriched from blood (not recorded which). The chain recombines TRBV27 with TRBJ1-2; D may be TRBD1 (6 bases). The CDR3 DNA sequence: TGTGCCAGCAGTTTTCAATGGGGGGGCAACTATGGCTACACCTTC. Amino acid sequence: CASSFQWGGNYGYTF.